These 25 T cell receptor beta chains were sequenced from one sample in a study of tissue T cells after allogeneic stem cell transplantation. Measured with immunoSEQ multiplex PCR; TCRdb has only the in-frame clones, and not every one. The sample has fewer than 10,000 clones; about 52% are singletons. The time point denotes: mouse harvest day 7 after allogeneic transplant. The graft held 10^6 splenic CD5+ T cells and 10^7 T-cell-depleted bone marrow cells. The sequencing input was gut tissue. These receptors all come from a female BALB/c mouse given C57BL/6 T cells with graft-versus-host disease after an allogeneic hematopoietic cell transplant.

In regard to this clone: Genes and germline are mouse. From the germline J gene comes the end of the CDR3, since the read stops 1 residue before it. The J gene is TRBJ1-1, the V gene TRBV14; 7 bases fit TRBD1. V gave up 4 bases and J gave up 4 bases; unmatched junction bases: 4. Germline CDR1 is SGHDT and CDR2 is FRDEAV. There are 13 residues in the CDR3. CDR3 in amino acids: CASSPDRVTEVFF. CDR3 bases read: TGTGCCAGCAGTCCAGACAGGGTCACAGAAGTCTTC.

This clone was recorded once. The listed genes are named as in mouse. The read terminates 1 residue ahead of where the CDR3 ends, so the germline J gene completes it. The chain links TRBV2 to TRBJ1-1; D unresolved. Germline CDR1 is LGHNA and CDR2 is YSYQKL. The V gene lost 0 bases and the J gene lost 0 bases, with 8 bases spanning the gap. The CDR3 loop spans 15 amino acids. The part of the CDR3 DNA that was read is TGTGCCAGCAGCCAAGAGGGCAGATCAAACACAGAAGTCTTC. It encodes CASSQEGRSNTEVF. The CDR3 reads in full as CASSQEGRSNTEVFF.

This clone is classed as medium-sized. The genes are named according to mouse. The read gets to within 1 residue of the CDR3 end, and the germline J gene fills in the rest. V gene TRBV13-3 combines with J gene TRBJ2-7, with 13 bases that match TRBD2. Germline CDR1 reads NNHDY; CDR2 reads SYVADS. V was clipped by 3 bases and J by 3 bases; unmatched bases: 0. This CDR3 is built from 14 residues. Partial CDR3 DNA: TGTGCCAGCAGTGGGGACTGGGGGGGCTATGAACAGTAC. Encoded protein: CASSGDWGGYEQY. The whole CDR3 reads CASSGDWGGYEQYF.

Worth noting for this clone: Gene names refer to mouse genes. Sequencing ends 1 residue short of the CDR3 end; the germline J gene provides the rest. V is TRBV1 and J is TRBJ2-4, with D unclear. V was trimmed by 3 bases and J by 0 bases, leaving 7 bases between them. There are 14 residues in the CDR3. Germline assignment: CDR1 NSQYPW and CDR2 LRSPGD (reference sequence). CDR3: CTCSAQISQNTLYF. The sequenced part of the CDR3 DNA is TGCACCTGCAGTGCCCAGATTAGTCAAAACACCTTGTAC.

Concerning this clone itself: Gene names and germline match the mouse. The read is 1 residue too short to cover the CDR3 end, so that end is filled in from the germline J gene. The rearrangement links TRBV16 to TRBJ2-3, with D possibly matching TRBD1 (5 bases). Deletions cut 2 bases from V and 0 bases from J, with 6 bases between. The CDR3 sequence is 14 residues long. CDR1 SGHSA and CDR2 FRNQAP come from the germline V gene. The CDR3 bases that were read are TGTGCAAGCAGCTTACAGGGTAGTGCAGAAACGCTGTAT. It codes for CASSLQGSAETLY. The CDR3 in full is CASSLQGSAETLYF. Full variable domain (remainder filled in from reference TRBV16 and TRBJ2-3): NAGVIQTPRHKVTGKGQEATLWCEPISGHSAVFWYRQTIVQGLEFLTYFRNQAPIDDSGMPKERFSAQMPNQSHSTLKIQSTQPQDSAVYLCASSLQGSAETLYFGSGTRLTVL.

As concerns this clone: Each gene name is a mouse one. The read terminates 1 residue before the CDR3 end, so the remaining end is supplied by the germline J gene. V gene TRBV19 combines with J gene TRBJ1-3; D unclear. The CDR3 length is 15 residues. Between the trimmed V and J ends, which lost 1 base and 0 bases, there was a span of 8 bases. Germline loops: CDR1 FNHDT, CDR2 SITEND (reference sequence). Incomplete CDR3 DNA: TGTGCCAGCAGTATAAGGGCCTATTCTGGAAATACGCTCTAT. It codes for CASSIRAYSGNTLY. The full CDR3 reads CASSIRAYSGNTLYF. The full variable domain, its missing parts supplied by reference TRBV19 and TRBJ1-3, is GGIITQTPKFLIGQEGQKLTLKCQQNFNHDTMYWYRQDSGKGLRLIYYSITENDLQKGDLSEGYDASREKKSSFSLTVTSAQKNEMAVFLCASSIRAYSGNTLYFGEGSRLIVV.

In regard to this clone: Gene names and germline match the mouse. The CDR3 loop reads CASSRQGEDTQYF. The CDR3 bases that were read are TGTGCCAGCAGCCGACAGGGGGAAGACACCCAGTAC. The chain joins TRBV26 to TRBJ2-5; the match to TRBD1 covers 9 bases. The CDR3 goes on 1 residue after the read ends, and that part is filled in from the germline J gene. From germline, CDR1 is KGHPV and CDR2 FQNQEV (reference sequence). V trimming: 6 bases; J trimming: 4 bases; junction bases outside the gene matches: 2. CDR3 size: 13 residues.

As concerns this clone: Gene names are mouse gene names. The sequenced fragment ends 1 residue before the CDR3 boundary, so the rest is inferred from the germline J gene. Other DNA sequences in the sample encode the same CDR3. This chain joins TRBV26 and TRBJ1-3; 7 positions agree with TRBD1. CDR3 length: 14 residues. J gave up 2 bases and V 4 bases, and 2 bases lay outside the gene matches. Germline V gives CDR1 KGHPV, CDR2 FQNQEV (reference sequence). The CDR3 loop reads CASSPQGAGNTLYF. The sequenced part of the CDR3 DNA is TGTGCCAGCAGTCCCCAGGGGGCTGGAAATACGCTCTAT.

This clone occurred a few times. Germline and genes: mouse. The read ends 1 residue shy of where the CDR3 ends; the end is completed using the germline J gene. This chain joins TRBV20 and TRBJ1-4, with D maybe TRBD1 (6 bases). Germline CDR1 reads GFQATS; CDR2 reads STVNSAI. There are 14 residues in the CDR3. With 3 bases removed from V and 3 bases from J, the gap between germline ends came to 11 bases. The covered CDR3 bases are TGTGGTGCTAGTAGGCAGGGGCCCAACGAAAGATTATTT. It translates to CGASRQGPNERLF. The whole CDR3 protein reads CGASRQGPNERLFF.

In its sample, this clone ranks as medium-sized. Mouse gene names apply. The sequenced part of the CDR3 DNA is TGTGCCAGCGGTGGGACAGGGAGGGACTATGCTGAGCAGTTC. Encoded protein: CASGGTGRDYAEQF. In full, the CDR3 is CASGGTGRDYAEQFF. The V gene is TRBV13-2, the J gene TRBJ2-1; 8 bases fit TRBD1. The read gets to within 1 residue of the CDR3 end, and the germline J gene fills in the rest. CDR3 length: 15 residues. V dropped 3 bases and J dropped 2; count of bases not matched to a gene: 4. Germline loops: CDR1 NNHNN, CDR2 SYGAGS (reference sequence).

Regarding this clone: Gene names follow the mouse nomenclature. The read stops 1 residue short of the end of the CDR3; the missing end is completed from the germline J gene. V gene TRBV1 combines with J gene TRBJ1-4; D gene ambiguous. This CDR3 is built from 15 residues. The V end was cut by 1 base, the J end by 0 bases, with 6 bases between. The germline V gene encodes CDR1 NSQYPW and CDR2 LRSPGD (reference sequence). CDR3 bases read: TGCACCTGCAGTGCAGTCCTCATTTCCAACGAAAGATTATTT. Amino acid sequence: CTCSAVLISNERLF. The complete CDR3 protein is CTCSAVLISNERLFF.

Turning to this clone: Gene names and germline refer to mouse. Read coverage stops 1 residue before the CDR3 terminus; the germline J gene supplies the remainder. The chain links TRBV12-2 to TRBJ1-6; D is perhaps TRBD1 (5 bases). TRBJ1-6 is an open reading frame whose function is uncertain. Trimming pared 0 bases from V and 6 bases from J, leaving 8 bases between. Germline-derived CDR1 and CDR2 are SGHLS and HYDKME. This CDR3 is built from 14 residues. The CDR3 DNA, read in part, is TGTGCCAGCTCTCTCGACAGATCTAATTCGCCCCTCTAC. Its protein is CASSLDRSNSPLY. The complete CDR3 sequence is CASSLDRSNSPLYF.

A single count supports this clone. The genes are named according to mouse. The DNA ends 1 residue before the CDR3 does, and the rest of the CDR3 is filled in from the germline J gene. V gene TRBV23 combines with J gene TRBJ2-5. The CDR3 contains 12 residues. Germline loops: CDR1 KGHTA, CDR2 FQNQQP. The CDR3: CSSSQSRDTQYF. The DNA read from the CDR3 is TGCTCCAGCAGTCAATCGAGAGACACCCAGTAC.

Details on this clone: The listed genes are named as in mouse. The CDR3 bases that were read are TGTGCCAGCAGTATAAGCGGGGGTTCCTATAATTCGCCCCTCTAC. Translation: CASSISGGSYNSPLY. The full CDR3 protein reads CASSISGGSYNSPLYF. The chain recombines TRBV19 with TRBJ1-6; D perhaps matches TRBD1 (5 bases). With the read ending 1 residue before the CDR3 end, the germline J gene is used to fill in that end. TRBJ1-6 is an ORF, with its function uncertain. V gave up 1 base and J gave up 0 bases, with 8 bases separating them. The CDR3 is 16 residues long. Germline assignment: CDR1 FNHDT and CDR2 SITEND (reference sequence).

As concerns this clone: Here the gene names and germline are mouse. The read terminates 1 residue before the CDR3 end, so the remaining end is supplied by the germline J gene. V gene TRBV15 combines with J gene TRBJ2-4, with 7 bases lining up with TRBD1. Germline CDR1 reads SGHND; CDR2 reads FRSKSL. The CDR3 sequence is 11 residues long. The V and J ends lost 5 bases and 7 bases, in that order; junction bases with no gene match: 0. The CDR3 sequence: CASSTGDTLYF. The CDR3 DNA, read in part, is TGTGCCAGCAGTACAGGGGACACCTTGTAC.

Note on this clone: The genes are named according to mouse. Sequencing ends 1 residue short of the CDR3 end; the germline J gene provides the rest. This chain uses TRBV23 with TRBJ2-3; TRBD2, the table's D call, was not compared with the DNA. The CDR3 has 15 amino acids. Germline loops: CDR1 KGHTA, CDR2 FQNQQP. The CDR3 here is CSSSQSGGRAETLYF. CDR3 DNA, as far as it was read: TGCTCCAGCAGTCAATCGGGGGGCCGTGCAGAAACGCTGTAT.

With regard to this clone: Gene names and germline match the mouse. With the read ending 1 residue before the CDR3 end, the germline J gene is used to fill in that end. This rearrangement joins TRBV26 to TRBJ2-5; 9 nucleotides align to TRBD2. Trimming took 6 bases from V and 5 from J; bases not matched to a gene: 3. The CDR3 runs to 13 residues. In germline, CDR1 is KGHPV, CDR2 FQNQEV (reference sequence). CDR3 DNA, as far as it was read: TGTGCCAGCAGGGGGACTGGGAGAGACACCCAGTAC. Translated, it gives CASRGTGRDTQY. The full CDR3 protein reads CASRGTGRDTQYF.

This clone was seen only once. Gene names refer to mouse genes. The read ends 1 residue before the CDR3 terminus; that terminus is restored from the germline J gene. The chain recombines TRBV26 with TRBJ2-5, with 12 bases lining up with TRBD2. The V gene end was trimmed by 4 bases and the J gene end by 2 bases; junction bases not matched to a gene: 4. This CDR3 is 16 amino acids long. Per germline, CDR1 KGHPV and CDR2 FQNQEV (reference sequence). CDR3 protein: CASSPRDWGVQDTQYF. The sequenced part of the CDR3 DNA is TGTGCCAGCAGTCCACGGGACTGGGGGGTCCAAGACACCCAGTAC.

By sample fraction, this clone is medium-sized. The gene names here belong to mouse. The CDR3 end is not reached by the read, which stops 1 residue before it; the germline J gene fills it in. The chain links TRBV4 to TRBJ2-7, with TRBD2 matching 9 bases. This CDR3 region has 14 residues. Germline V gene sequence: CDR1 LGHDT, CDR2 YNNKQL (reference sequence). The ends lost 5 bases at V and 4 bases at J; junction bases unmatched: 6. CDR3 bases read: TGTGCCAGCAGCGCCGGGACTGGGTTTTATGAACAGTAC. Translated: CASSAGTGFYEQY. The entire CDR3 reads CASSAGTGFYEQYF.

A remark on this clone: The genes are named according to mouse. The CDR3 end falls 1 residue outside the read, so it is completed with the germline J gene. This rearrangement joins TRBV3 to TRBJ2-3; D is uncertain. V was trimmed by 4 bases and J by 3 bases, leaving 5 bases between them. The CDR3 runs 12 residues. The V gene's germline CDR1 is SNHLY and CDR2 FYNGKV (reference sequence). Here the CDR3 reads CASSSKAETLYF. The sequenced CDR3 bases are TGTGCCAGCAGCTCGAAGGCAGAAACGCTGTAT.

As for this clone: The gene names given are mouse names. The read ends 1 residue early relative to the CDR3; the germline J gene fills the gap. The V call is TRBV13-1, the J call TRBJ2-5, with TRBD2 matching over 7 bases. V was pared by 2 bases and J by 3 bases, with 0 bases of the junction left unmatched. Germline values: CDR1 NSHNY, CDR2 SYGAGN. The CDR3 is 13 residues long. CDR3 in amino acids: CASSDWGQDTQYF. The sequenced part of the CDR3 DNA is TGTGCCAGCAGTGACTGGGGGCAAGACACCCAGTAC.

A note on this clone: Gene names refer to mouse genes. The observed sequence ends 1 residue before the CDR3 terminus, with the missing tail filled in from the germline J gene. The rearrangement joins TRBV26 to TRBJ1-2; D gene uncertain. Germline CDR1 reads KGHPV; CDR2 reads FQNQEV (reference sequence). CDR3 size: 14 residues. With 0 bases removed from V and 2 bases from J, the gap between germline ends came to 7 bases. Partial CDR3 DNA: TGTGCCAGCAGTCTGTCGATCCATAACTCCGACTACACC. It codes for CASSLSIHNSDYT. The full CDR3 sequence reads CASSLSIHNSDYTF.

Points on this clone: Mouse gene names and germline throughout. The observed sequence ends 1 residue before the CDR3 terminus, with the missing tail filled in from the germline J gene. The gene calls are TRBV5 and TRBJ1-6; TRBD1 agrees at 7 bases. TRBJ1-6 qualifies as an ORF whose function is uncertain. The J segment lost 4 bases and the V segment lost 4 bases, leaving 4 bases of the junction unmatched. This CDR3 region has 15 residues. Germline CDR1 is LGHNA and CDR2 is YNLKQL (reference sequence). The CDR3 is CASSPRGRYNSPLYF. CDR3 DNA (partial): TGTGCCAGCAGCCCCAGGGGGAGGTATAATTCGCCCCTCTAC.

On this clone itself: Gene names denote mouse genes. The missing CDR3 end, 1 residue past where the read stops, is filled in from the germline J gene. The V call is TRBV13-3, the J call TRBJ2-3, with 7 bases identical to TRBD2. Germline CDR1 NNHDY, CDR2 SYVADS. V dropped 3 bases and J dropped 0; count of bases not matched to a gene: 1. The CDR3 is made up of 14 amino acids. The CDR3 is CASSGGGSAETLYF. The covered CDR3 bases are TGTGCCAGCAGTGGGGGGGGGAGTGCAGAAACGCTGTAT.

In regard to this clone: The gene symbols are mouse symbols. The CDR3 goes on 1 residue after the read ends, and that part is filled in from the germline J gene. The chain couples TRBV13-1 to TRBJ2-4; tentatively, D is TRBD1 or TRBD2 (6 bases each). The V gene lost 0 bases and the J gene lost 8 bases, with 13 bases spanning the gap. CDR3 length: 14 residues. Germline V CDR1 and CDR2: NSHNY, SYGAGN. CDR3 protein: CASSDAGARGTLYF. CDR3 bases read: TGTGCCAGCAGTGATGCGGGGGCGAGGGGCACCTTGTAC.